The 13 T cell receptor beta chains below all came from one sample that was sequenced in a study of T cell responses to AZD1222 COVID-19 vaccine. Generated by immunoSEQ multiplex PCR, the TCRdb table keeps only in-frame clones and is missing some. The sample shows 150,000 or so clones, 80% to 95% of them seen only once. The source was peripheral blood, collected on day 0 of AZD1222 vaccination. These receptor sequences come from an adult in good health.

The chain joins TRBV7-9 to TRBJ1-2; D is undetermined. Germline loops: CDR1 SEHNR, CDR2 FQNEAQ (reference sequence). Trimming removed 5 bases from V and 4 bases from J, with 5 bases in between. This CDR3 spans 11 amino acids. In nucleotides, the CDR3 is TGTGCCAGCAGCGCGGGCTATGGCTACACCTTC. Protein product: CASSAGYGYTF.

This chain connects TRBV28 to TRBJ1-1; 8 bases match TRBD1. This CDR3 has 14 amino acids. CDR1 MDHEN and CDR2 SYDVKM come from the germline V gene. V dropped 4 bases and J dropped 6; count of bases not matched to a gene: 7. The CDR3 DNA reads TGTGCCAGCAGTTACGGACAGGGAATTTCTGAAGCTTTCTTT. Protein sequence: CASSYGQGISEAFF.

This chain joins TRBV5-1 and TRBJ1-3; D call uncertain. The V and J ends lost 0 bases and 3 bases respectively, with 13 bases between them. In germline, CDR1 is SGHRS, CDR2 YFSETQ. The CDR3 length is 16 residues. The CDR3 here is CASSLVGSLVGNTIYF. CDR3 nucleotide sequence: TGCGCCAGCAGCTTGGTGGGCAGCCTTGTTGGAAACACCATATATTTT.

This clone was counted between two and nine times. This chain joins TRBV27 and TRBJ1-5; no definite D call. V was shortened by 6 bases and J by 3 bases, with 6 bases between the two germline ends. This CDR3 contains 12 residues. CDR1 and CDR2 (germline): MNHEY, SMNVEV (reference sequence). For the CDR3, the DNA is TGTGCCAGCAGCACCAACAATCAGCCCCAGCATTTT. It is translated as CASSTNNQPQHF.

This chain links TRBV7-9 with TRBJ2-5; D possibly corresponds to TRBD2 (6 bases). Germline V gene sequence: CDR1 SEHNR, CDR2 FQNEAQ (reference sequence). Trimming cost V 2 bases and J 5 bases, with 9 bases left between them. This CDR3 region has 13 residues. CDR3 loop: CASSLYGGETQYF. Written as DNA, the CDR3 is TGTGCCAGCAGCTTATATGGGGGGGAGACCCAGTACTTC.

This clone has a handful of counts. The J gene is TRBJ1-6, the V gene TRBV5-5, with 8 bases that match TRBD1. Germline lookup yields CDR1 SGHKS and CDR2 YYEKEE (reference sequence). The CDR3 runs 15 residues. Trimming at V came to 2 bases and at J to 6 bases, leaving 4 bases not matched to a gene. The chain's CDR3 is CASSLQGQVNSPLHF. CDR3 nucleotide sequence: TGTGCCAGCAGCTTACAGGGACAGGTTAATTCACCCCTCCACTTT.

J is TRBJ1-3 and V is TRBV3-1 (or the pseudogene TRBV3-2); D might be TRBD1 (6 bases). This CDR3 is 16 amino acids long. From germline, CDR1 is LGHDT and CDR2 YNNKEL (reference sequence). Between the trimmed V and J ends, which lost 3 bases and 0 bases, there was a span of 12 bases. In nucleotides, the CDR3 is TGTGCCAGCAGCCACGGCGGACAGCTCTCTGGAAACACCATATATTTT. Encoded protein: CASSHGGQLSGNTIYF.

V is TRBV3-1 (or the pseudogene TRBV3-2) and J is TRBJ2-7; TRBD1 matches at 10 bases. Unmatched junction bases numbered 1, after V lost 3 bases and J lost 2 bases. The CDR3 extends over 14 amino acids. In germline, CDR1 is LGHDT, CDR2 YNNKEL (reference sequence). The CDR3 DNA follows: TGTGCCAGCAGCCATGGGACAGGGGCCTACGAGCAGTACTTC. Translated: CASSHGTGAYEQYF.

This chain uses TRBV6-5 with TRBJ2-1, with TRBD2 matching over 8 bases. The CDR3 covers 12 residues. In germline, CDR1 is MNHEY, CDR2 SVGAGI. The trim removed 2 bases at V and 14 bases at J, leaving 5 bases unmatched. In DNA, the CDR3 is TGTGCCAGCAGTTACCCGCCGGGGGGGGAGTTCTTC. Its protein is CASSYPPGGEFF.

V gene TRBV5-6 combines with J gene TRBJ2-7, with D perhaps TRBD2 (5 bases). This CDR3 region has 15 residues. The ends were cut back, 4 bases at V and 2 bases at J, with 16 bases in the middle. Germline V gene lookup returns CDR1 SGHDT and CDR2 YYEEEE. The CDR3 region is CASSRPGFMAYEQYF. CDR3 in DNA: TGTGCCAGCAGCCGGCCGGGGTTTATGGCCTACGAGCAGTACTTC.

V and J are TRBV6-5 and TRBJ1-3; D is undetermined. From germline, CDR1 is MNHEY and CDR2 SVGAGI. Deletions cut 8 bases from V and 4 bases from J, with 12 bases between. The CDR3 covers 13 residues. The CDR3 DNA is TGTGCCAGCCGTCAATCCGGGGGAAACACCATATATTTT. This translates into CASRQSGGNTIYF.

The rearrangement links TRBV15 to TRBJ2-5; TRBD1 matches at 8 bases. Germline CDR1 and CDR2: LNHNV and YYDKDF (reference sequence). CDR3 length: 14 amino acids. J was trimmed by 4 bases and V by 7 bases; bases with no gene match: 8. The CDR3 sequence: CATTGQGAGETQYF. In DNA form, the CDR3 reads TGTGCCACCACAGGGCAGGGGGCAGGAGAGACCCAGTACTTC. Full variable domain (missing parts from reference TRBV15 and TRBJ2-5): DAMVIQNPRYQVTQFGKPVTLSCSQTLNHNVMYWYQQKSSQAPKLLFHYYDKDFNNEADTPDNFQSRRPNTSFCFLDIRSPGLGDTAMYLCATTGQGAGETQYFGPGTRLLVL.

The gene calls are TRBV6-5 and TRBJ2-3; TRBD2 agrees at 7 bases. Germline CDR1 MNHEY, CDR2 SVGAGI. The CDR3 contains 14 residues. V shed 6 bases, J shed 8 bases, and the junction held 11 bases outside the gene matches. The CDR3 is CASRSPWEGFTQYF. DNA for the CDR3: TGTGCCAGCAGGAGTCCGTGGGAGGGTTTTACGCAGTATTTT.